Listed below are T cell receptor beta chains from one sample, sequenced in a study of control samples from healthy donors and cancer patients. Measured with immunoSEQ multiplex PCR; TCRdb has only the in-frame clones, and not every one. The table counts roughly 190,000 clones; less than 2.5% lies in the top ten. The sequencing sample was made of blood. These receptor sequences come from a woman aged 30 to 39 in good health. Both conserved end residues are part of each CDR3. D genes are given only for firm matches. Not every row has a clone size; where given, it reads once, few, many or a size class.

size	V	J	D	CDR3	DNA
NA	TRBV6-5	TRBJ1-5	NA	CASSHPRARNQPQHF	TGTGCCAGCAGTCACCCCAGGGCGCGCAATCAGCCCCAGCATTTT
NA	TRBV7-9	TRBJ1-2	NA	CASSRGIEGYTF	TGTGCCAGCAGCAGGGGTATCGAAGGCTACACCTTC
NA	TRBV6-5	TRBJ1-2	TRBD1	CASRQTGTANGYTF	TGTGCCAGCAGACAAACCGGGACAGCAAATGGCTACACCTTC
NA	TRBV24-1	TRBJ1-5	NA	CATSDFGARQPQHF	TGTGCCACCAGTGATTTTGGGGCGAGGCAGCCCCAGCATTTT
NA	TRBV27	TRBJ2-7	TRBD2	CASSRGGIDEQYF	TGTGCCAGCAGCCGGGGAGGGATCGACGAGCAGTACTTC
NA	TRBV9	TRBJ1-5	TRBD1	CASSARDRSNQPQHF	TGTGCCAGCAGCGCCCGGGACAGGAGTAATCAGCCCCAGCATTTT
NA	TRBV6-6	TRBJ2-2	NA	CASSRAEITGELFF	TGTGCCAGCAGTCGGGCAGAGATTACCGGGGAGCTGTTTTTT
NA	TRBV7-7	TRBJ2-4	NA	CASTAGRSFVAKNIQYF	TGTGCTTCGACCGCGGGACGGAGCTTTGTAGCCAAAAACATTCAGTACTTC
NA	TRBV12-3/TRBV12-4	TRBJ2-5	NA	CASSLVMGETQYF	NA
NA	TRBV7-9	TRBJ2-1	NA	CASSLSRRPDEQFF	TGTGCCAGCAGCTTAAGTCGACGGCCCGATGAGCAGTTCTTC
NA	TRBV7-2	TRBJ2-5	TRBD1	CASSPQGQVGETQYF	TGTGCCAGCAGCCCACAGGGACAGGTGGGGGAGACCCAGTACTTC
NA	TRBV7-3	TRBJ2-7	TRBD1	CASSLNRQGEQYF	TGTGCCAGCAGCTTAAACCGACAGGGCGAGCAGTACTTC
NA	TRBV28	TRBJ2-7	TRBD1	CASSLQSTGKRYEQYF	TGTGCCAGCAGTTTACAGTCGACAGGGAAAAGGTACGAGCAGTACTTC
NA	TRBV6-6	TRBJ1-2	NA	CASSSMGGYGYTF	TGTGCCAGCAGTTCAATGGGGGGCTATGGCTACACCTTC
NA	TRBV6-5	TRBJ1-2	TRBD1	CASSPSVTGNYGYTF	TGTGCCAGCAGTCCATCTGTGACAGGGAACTATGGCTACACCTTC
NA	TRBV7-9	TRBJ2-1	NA	CASDALNEQFF	TGTGCCAGCGATGCTTTGAATGAGCAGTTCTTC
NA	TRBV25-1	TRBJ1-1	TRBD1	CASTGEGANTEAFF	TGTGCCAGCACCGGAGAGGGGGCGAACACTGAAGCTTTCTTT
NA	TRBV29-1	TRBJ1-4	NA	CSVDDSQGEKLFF	TGCAGCGTTGATGACAGCCAGGGGGAAAAACTGTTTTTT
NA	TRBV19	TRBJ2-4	TRBD1	CATRDRGHGNIQYF	TGTGCCACACGGGACAGGGGGCACGGAAACATTCAGTACTTC
NA	TRBV7-6	TRBJ2-5	TRBD2	CASSFNGASGDQETQYF	TGTGCCAGCAGCTTTAACGGGGCTAGCGGGGATCAAGAGACCCAGTACTTC
NA	TRBV28	TRBJ2-3	NA	CASSRSLGPLTDTQYF	TGTGCCAGCAGTCGAAGCCTGGGACCGCTCACAGATACGCAGTATTTT
NA	TRBV4-1	TRBJ2-4	NA	CASSQATTSGKNIQYF	TGCGCCAGCAGCCAAGCTACGACCTCAGGCAAAAACATTCAGTACTTC
NA	TRBV27	TRBJ1-2	NA	CASSLRRQNYGYTF	TGTGCCAGCAGTTTAAGGCGACAGAACTATGGCTACACCTTC
NA	TRBV7-9	TRBJ2-5	NA	CASSLLGQFGTQYF	TGTGCCAGCAGCTTACTAGGGCAGTTCGGGACCCAGTACTTC
NA	TRBV11-2	TRBJ1-6	NA	CASSLAGSFYSLHF	TGTGCCAGCAGCTTAGCGGGGAGCTTTTATTCCCTCCACTTT
NA	TRBV28	TRBJ1-3	NA	CASSLASRPRQISGNTIYF	TGTGCCAGCAGTTTAGCCTCACGCCCCAGACAGATCTCTGGAAACACCATATATTTT
NA	TRBV11-2	TRBJ1-5	NA	CASSLARRYGNQPQHF	TGTGCCAGCAGCTTAGCTCGCAGGTATGGCAATCAGCCCCAGCATTTT
NA	TRBV28	TRBJ2-5	NA	CASRSYQETQYF	TGTGCCAGCAGATCGTACCAAGAGACCCAGTACTTC
NA	TRBV11-3	TRBJ2-3	TRBD2	CASSLRLAGAADTQYF	TGTGCCAGCAGCCTTAGACTAGCGGGGGCCGCAGATACGCAGTATTTT
NA	TRBV7-8	TRBJ1-1	NA	CASSASSDFPNTEAFF	TGTGCCAGCAGCGCAAGCAGTGACTTTCCGAACACTGAAGCTTTCTTT
NA	TRBV5-8	TRBJ1-6	NA	CASSLVAGASSSYNSPLHF	TGTGCCAGCAGCTTGGTGGCAGGGGCTTCTAGCTCCTATAATTCACCCCTCCACTTT
NA	TRBV10-1	TRBJ2-7	NA	CASRAQPALSYEQYF	TGCGCCAGCAGAGCTCAGCCTGCACTCTCCTACGAGCAGTACTTC
medium-sized	TRBV28	TRBJ1-4	TRBD1	CASSLVDRGRGEKLFF	TGTGCCAGCAGTTTGGTTGACAGGGGGCGCGGTGAAAAACTGTTTTTT
NA	TRBV28	TRBJ2-1	TRBD1	CASSQPGQAHNEQFF	TGTGCCAGCAGTCAACCGGGACAGGCCCACAATGAGCAGTTCTTC
NA	TRBV4-1	TRBJ1-1	NA	CASSQIQGKTEAFF	TGCGCCAGCAGCCAAATACAGGGAAAAACTGAAGCTTTCTTT
NA	TRBV7-2	TRBJ1-2	NA	CASSLAPKWGYTF	TGTGCCAGCAGCTTAGCGCCAAAATGGGGCTACACCTTC
NA	TRBV9	TRBJ2-2	TRBD1	CASSVEGTGLTGELFF	TGTGCCAGCAGCGTAGAGGGGACAGGGCTCACCGGGGAGCTGTTTTTT
NA	TRBV1	TRBJ2-7	NA	CTSSQDLGGGPSSYEQYF	TGCACCAGCAGCCAAGATCTCGGGGGGGGCCCTAGCTCCTACGAGCAGTACTTC
NA	TRBV5-1	TRBJ1-5	NA	CASSLQGNQPQHF	TGCGCCAGCAGCCTACAGGGTAATCAGCCCCAGCATTTT
NA	TRBV6-5	TRBJ1-4	TRBD1	CASSSQGVATNEKLFF	TGTGCCAGCAGTTCACAGGGGGTTGCAACTAATGAAAAACTGTTTTTT
NA	TRBV19	TRBJ1-2	NA	CASSTGGTLYGYTF	TGTGCCAGTAGTACTGGAGGGACCCTCTATGGCTACACCTTC
NA	TRBV30	TRBJ1-6	NA	CAWSESSYNSPLHF	TGTGCCTGGAGTGAAAGCTCCTATAATTCACCCCTCCACTTT
NA	TRBV12-3/TRBV12-4	TRBJ1-1	NA	CASSLPRGEAFF	TGTGCCAGCAGTTTACCTCGAGGGGAAGCTTTCTTT
NA	TRBV5-1	TRBJ1-2	TRBD1	CASSLRTGGELVYGYTF	TGCGCCAGCAGCTTGCGGACAGGGGGCGAGTTGGTCTATGGCTACACCTTC
NA	TRBV27	TRBJ2-7	NA	CASSLSPGLGGRYEQYF	TGTGCCAGCAGTTTATCCCCGGGTTTGGGGGGCAGATACGAGCAGTACTTC
NA	TRBV4-1	TRBJ2-1	NA	CASRHRIIYNEQFF	TGCGCCAGCAGACACAGGATAATTTACAATGAGCAGTTCTTC
NA	TRBV5-1	TRBJ2-2	TRBD1	CASSHIPYRGGNTGELFF	TGCGCCAGCAGCCATATTCCGTATCGAGGGGGCAATACCGGGGAGCTGTTTTTT
NA	TRBV28	TRBJ1-1	TRBD1	CASSRPDRAERNKAFF	TGTGCCAGCAGCAGACCGGACAGGGCTGAACGGAACAAAGCTTTCTTT
NA	TRBV5-1	TRBJ1-1	TRBD1	CASSARGTQMNTEAFF	TGCGCCAGCAGCGCCAGGGGGACGCAAATGAACACTGAAGCTTTCTTT
NA	TRBV6-5	TRBJ1-5	NA	CASSYSDPSNQPQHF	TGTGCCAGCAGTTACTCGGACCCAAGCAATCAGCCCCAGCATTTT